This is a list of T cell receptor beta chains from one sample in a study of blood T cell repertoires in COVID-19. Only in-frame clones appear in the TCRdb table, and some are missing; sequencing was by immunoSEQ multiplex PCR. Counted here are 110,000 to 150,000 clones, almost 80% occurring once; the ten biggest clones make up 8.6%. The sample comprised peripheral blood. These receptors were obtained from a man over 45 with active or convalescent COVID-19. The CDR3 runs from the conserved cysteine through the conserved F or W. A D gene is named only where the DNA matches it firmly. Size values are once, few and many counts, or a class for expanded clones, and some rows have none.

J gene	clone size	D gene	V gene	CDR3 protein	CDR3 DNA
TRBJ2-7	few	-	TRBV4-1	CASSQELSGSYEQYF	TGCGCCAGCAGCCAAGAACTTTCTGGCTCCTACGAGCAGTACTTC
TRBJ2-4	-	TRBD1	TRBV6-5	CASSFTTGGAKNIQYF	TGTGCCAGCAGTTTCACTACAGGGGGAGCCAAAAACATTCAGTACTTC
TRBJ2-4	-	TRBD1	TRBV30	CAWRNRGENIQYF	TGTGCCTGGAGGAACAGGGGCGAAAACATTCAGTACTTC
TRBJ2-7	few	-	TRBV3-1/TRBV3-2	CASSQFPQGDYEQYF	TGTGCCAGCAGCCAATTCCCCCAAGGGGATTACGAGCAGTACTTC
TRBJ1-2	-	TRBD1	TRBV7-2	CASSLAGGTGYGYTF	TGTGCCAGCAGCTTAGCAGGGGGGACAGGCTATGGCTACACCTTC
TRBJ1-5	few	-	TRBV3-1/TRBV3-2	CASSFPGNQPQHF	TGTGCCAGCAGCTTCCCGGGGAATCAGCCCCAGCATTTT
TRBJ2-5	-	-	TRBV27	CASSPRRDFSWGQETQYF	TGTGCCAGCAGTCCCCGCCGGGACTTCTCGTGGGGCCAAGAGACCCAGTACTTC
TRBJ1-3	-	-	TRBV21-1	CASTQRQGLGNTIYF	TGTGCCAGCACCCAGAGACAGGGACTCGGAAACACCATATATTTT
TRBJ2-4	-	TRBD2	TRBV27	CASSLTSANIQYF	TGTGCCAGCAGTCTGACTAGCGCAAACATTCAGTACTTC
TRBJ2-1	-	-	TRBV30	CAWSQGGGVNNEQFF	TGTGCCTGGAGTCAAGGGGGAGGGGTTAATAATGAGCAGTTCTTC
TRBJ1-4	-	-	TRBV9	CASSASGMTNEKLFF	TGTGCCAGCAGCGCCTCAGGGATGACTAATGAAAAACTGTTTTTT
TRBJ2-2	-	TRBD1	TRBV6-2/TRBV6-3	CASSYEQGESGELFF	TGTGCCAGCAGTTACGAACAGGGGGAATCCGGGGAGCTGTTTTTT
TRBJ2-1	-	-	TRBV5-8	CASSLAGNEQFF	TGTGCCAGCAGCTTGGCGGGGAATGAGCAGTTCTTC
TRBJ1-4	-	TRBD1	TRBV5-1	CASSPGQGGEKLFF	TGCGCCAGCAGCCCTGGACAGGGAGGTGAAAAACTGTTTTTT
TRBJ2-7	-	-	TRBV4-1	CASSQDRIGGTVSSSIEQYF	TGCGCCAGCAGCCAAGATCGAATTGGCGGGACAGTCTCTTCTTCTATAGAGCAGTACTTC
TRBJ2-1	-	TRBD1	TRBV4-1	CASGRQGAHNEQFF	TGCGCCAGCGGACGACAGGGGGCTCACAATGAGCAGTTCTTC
TRBJ2-7	many	-	TRBV7-9	CASSLDPDEQYF	TGTGCCAGCAGCTTAGATCCGGACGAGCAGTACTTC
TRBJ2-7	-	TRBD2	TRBV6-5	CATNRGVPGGEQYF	TGTGCCACCAATCGGGGGGTACCGGGCGGAGAGCAGTACTTC
TRBJ2-7	once	TRBD2	TRBV5-1	CASSLGLAGGVPYEQYF	TGCGCCAGCAGCTTGGGACTAGCGGGCGGGGTGCCCTACGAGCAGTACTTC
TRBJ2-3	-	-	TRBV11-1	CASSLLRDTQYF	TGTGCCAGCAGCTTACTGCGGGATACGCAGTATTTT
TRBJ2-7	-	TRBD2	TRBV28	CASSILSGGSYEQYF	TGTGCCAGCAGTATCTTATCGGGGGGATCCTACGAGCAGTACTTC
TRBJ2-2	few	TRBD2	TRBV7-9	CASSLTSPDTGELFF	TGTGCCAGCAGCTTGACTAGCCCCGACACCGGGGAGCTGTTTTTT
TRBJ2-3	-	-	TRBV9	CASSVAGTVSIDTQYF	TGTGCCAGCAGCGTCGCCGGGACTGTGAGTATTGATACGCAGTATTTT
TRBJ2-5	-	TRBD2	TRBV10-3	CAISEPGRAGLETQYF	TGTGCCATCAGTGAGCCCGGGAGGGCAGGCTTGGAGACCCAGTACTTC
TRBJ2-7	once	TRBD2	TRBV5-1	CASSLIGRADEQYF	TGCGCCAGCAGCTTAATCGGGAGGGCCGATGAGCAGTACTTC
TRBJ1-2	-	-	TRBV18	CASSPPYGEANYGYTF	TGTGCCAGCTCACCCCCGTACGGGGAAGCTAACTATGGCTACACCTTC
TRBJ2-7	-	-	TRBV6-2/TRBV6-3	CASSYEASVGYEQYF	TGTGCCAGCAGTTACGAAGCTAGCGTTGGCTACGAGCAGTACTTC
TRBJ2-4	-	-	TRBV6-5	CASKTPEENIQYF	TGTGCCAGCAAGACTCCCGAGGAAAACATTCAGTACTTC
TRBJ2-3	-	TRBD2	TRBV6-4	CASSDSREVGTDTQYF	TGTGCCAGCAGTGACAGCCGGGAGGTGGGCACAGATACGCAGTATTTT
TRBJ2-1	-	TRBD1	TRBV9	CASSVQTGTYNEQFF	TGTGCCAGCAGCGTACAGACAGGGACCTACAATGAGCAGTTCTTC
TRBJ1-5	-	-	TRBV2	CASKIDNLHNQPQHF	TGTGCCAGCAAAATTGACAACCTCCACAATCAGCCCCAGCATTTT
TRBJ2-2	few	-	TRBV4-2	CASSRLGISGELFF	TGTGCCAGCAGCCGCCTCGGGATTTCGGGGGAGCTGTTTTTT
TRBJ2-5	-	TRBD1	TRBV6-5	CASSPQGVTETQYF	TGTGCCAGCAGTCCCCAGGGGGTTACGGAGACCCAGTACTTC
TRBJ2-7	-	TRBD2	TRBV2	CASSGGTSEYEQYF	TGTGCCAGCAGTGGAGGGACTAGCGAATACGAGCAGTACTTC
TRBJ1-1	-	-	TRBV9	CASSVTRNTEAFF	TGTGCCAGCAGCGTTACACGGAACACTGAAGCTTTCTTT
TRBJ2-7	-	-	TRBV10-3	CAISESGFGLPNYEQYF	TGTGCCATCAGTGAGTCGGGTTTCGGACTTCCGAACTACGAGCAGTACTTC
TRBJ2-1	-	TRBD2	TRBV9	CASSPALTSGASYNEQFF	TGTGCCAGCAGCCCTGCCCTAACTAGCGGGGCCTCCTACAATGAGCAGTTCTTC
TRBJ2-1	-	-	TRBV10-2	CASSLNRANEQFF	TGCGCCAGCAGTCTAAACAGGGCCAATGAGCAGTTCTTC
TRBJ2-7	many	-	TRBV4-1	CASSRATGGEAYEQYF	TGCGCCAGCAGCCGAGCTACAGGGGGGGAAGCCTACGAGCAGTACTTC
TRBJ1-4	-	-	TRBV7-6	CASSPGGGRNDEKLFF	TGTGCCAGCAGCCCCGGGGGGGGGCGGAATGATGAAAAACTGTTTTTT
TRBJ2-3	once	TRBD2	TRBV28	CASSLSPSGGTDTQYF	TGTGCCAGCAGTTTATCCCCTAGCGGGGGCACAGATACGCAGTATTTT
TRBJ2-1	-	TRBD1	TRBV28	CASSFGVVRDRVTNEQFF	TGTGCCAGCAGTTTTGGCGTGGTCCGGGACAGAGTAACTAATGAGCAGTTCTTC
TRBJ1-6	-	TRBD1	TRBV19	CASSMDRQNSPLHF	TGTGCCAGTAGTATGGACAGGCAAAATTCACCCCTCCACTTT
TRBJ2-1	-	TRBD2	TRBV7-9	CASSWAGGSSSYNEQFF	TGTGCCAGCAGCTGGGCGGGAGGATCAAGCTCCTACAATGAGCAGTTCTTC
TRBJ1-1	-	TRBD1	TRBV10-1	CASSRTGANTEAFF	TGCGCCAGCAGTCGGACAGGGGCGAACACTGAAGCTTTCTTT
TRBJ1-2	few	TRBD1	TRBV4-2	CASSQGAGGFYYGYTF	TGTGCCAGCAGCCAAGGGGCAGGGGGCTTTTACTATGGCTACACCTTC